The 15 T cell receptor beta chains given below trace back to one sample, sequenced in a study of T cell responses to AZD1222 COVID-19 vaccine. Sequenced by immunoSEQ multiplex PCR; TCRdb stores in-frame clones only, minus some. Of 200,000 to 250,000 clones listed, about 93% are singletons. The sample was peripheral blood, taken on day 0 of MenACWY control vaccination. These receptors originate from an adult in good health.

The chain uses TRBV27 and TRBJ1-2; possible D gene TRBD1, 5 bases. Deletions cut 2 bases from V and 4 bases from J, with 11 bases between. CDR1 is MNHEY and CDR2 is SMNVEV in the germline V gene (reference sequence). The CDR3 has 14 residues. The CDR3 bases are TGTGCCAGCAGTTTAGCGGGGGAACCCTATGGCTACACCTTC. Translation gives CASSLAGEPYGYTF.

The rearrangement uses TRBV3-1 (or the pseudogene TRBV3-2) and TRBJ1-2, with TRBD1 matching over 7 bases. V shed 2 bases, J shed 8 bases, and the junction held 11 bases outside the gene matches. The CDR3 has 15 amino acids. Looked up from germline, CDR1 is LGHDT and CDR2 is YNNKEL (reference sequence). The DNA for the CDR3 is TGTGCCAGCAGCCAACCCCAATCCAGGGGGAACGGCTACACCTTC. This codes for CASSQPQSRGNGYTF.

The chain couples TRBV23-1 to TRBJ1-6; D is uncertain. TRBV23-1 is an open reading frame, and its role is uncertain. The CDR3 covers 18 residues. V was clipped by 2 bases and J by 11 bases, with 25 bases between them. Here the CDR3 DNA reads TGCGCCAGCAGTCAAAGTCTATGTCCTGCCCATTGTGAGCCACCCCTCCACTTT. Amino acid sequence: CASSQSLCPAHCEPPLHF.

The chain couples TRBV5-5 to TRBJ1-2; D might be TRBD1 (5 bases). Germline V gene lookup returns CDR1 SGHKS and CDR2 YYEKEE (reference sequence). The CDR3 sequence is 15 residues long. V was trimmed by 3 bases and J by 4 bases, leaving 16 bases between them. The CDR3 protein is CASSSPGGVTYGYTF. The CDR3, as DNA: TGTGCCAGCAGCTCGCCCGGGGGGGTTACCTATGGCTACACCTTC.

The chain joins TRBV7-2 to TRBJ1-2; tentative D call: TRBD1 (6 bases). The CDR3 runs to 14 residues. The V and J ends lost 3 bases and 5 bases respectively, with 13 bases between them. Germline V gives CDR1 SGHTA, CDR2 FQGNSA. The CDR3 DNA reads as TGTGCCAGCAGCTTTTGGGGGGCGGGGTATGGCTACACCTTC. It yields the protein CASSFWGAGYGYTF.

V gene TRBV30 combines with J gene TRBJ1-1, with D possibly being TRBD1 (5 bases). The CDR3 extends over 11 amino acids. Trimming pared 2 bases from V and 7 bases from J, leaving 8 bases between. Germline values: CDR1 GTSNPN, CDR2 SVGIG (reference sequence). CDR3 bases: TGTGCCTGGAGTCGACAGTATGAAGCTTTCTTT. This codes for CAWSRQYEAFF.

V and J are TRBV7-9 and TRBJ1-2, with D uncertain. CDR1 SEHNR and CDR2 FQNEAQ come from the germline V gene (reference sequence). Trimming pared 1 base from V and 7 bases from J, leaving 25 bases between. This CDR3 is built from 18 residues. The CDR3 DNA sequence: TGTGCCAGCAGCTTAGGGTCCATATCAACGGTAATCGGTGGTGGCTACACCTTC. It codes for CASSLGSISTVIGGGYTF.

The V and J genes are TRBV29-1 and TRBJ1-1; D ambiguous. Germline loops: CDR1 SQVTM, CDR2 ANQGSEA. Trimming removed 3 bases at V and 6 bases at J, with 5 bases between. The CDR3 length is 10 residues. The CDR3 sequence is CSVESSEAFF. CDR3 coding DNA: TGCAGCGTTGAGTCTTCTGAAGCTTTCTTT.

This clone was observed a few times. DNA of the CDR3: TGTGCCAGCAGTGAGGCTTGGACAGCCCGGGATACGCAGTATTTT. It is translated as CASSEAWTARDTQYF. This chain joins TRBV6-1 and TRBJ2-3, with D perhaps TRBD1 (6 bases). V lost 3 bases, J lost 6 bases, and 16 bases lay in between. The germline V gene encodes CDR1 MNHNS and CDR2 SASEGT. CDR3 length: 15 residues.

The chain links TRBV2 to TRBJ1-6; TRBD1 might be the D (6 bases). The V end lost 9 bases, the J end lost 7 bases, and 19 bases lay between the germline ends. The V gene's germline CDR1 is SNHLY and CDR2 FYNNEI. The CDR3 runs 15 residues. CDR3 DNA sequence: TGTGCCAGGGGGGCCGGGCGCAGGTTAAATTCACCCCTCCACTTT. Amino acid sequence: CARGAGRRLNSPLHF. The full variable domain, completed using reference TRBV2 and TRBJ1-6, is EPEVTQTPSHQVTQMGQEVILRCVPISNHLYFYWYRQILGQKVEFLVSFYNNEISEKSEIFDDQFSVERPDGSNFTLKIRSTKLEDSAMYFCARGAGRRLNSPLHFGNGTRLTVT.

This chain links TRBV30 with TRBJ1-4; weak D call: TRBD1 (6 bases). V shed 1 base and J shed 1 base, with 10 bases lying between them. The CDR3 length is 15 residues. CDR1 is GTSNPN, CDR2 SVGIG, per germline (reference sequence). The CDR3 is CAWSAQQGTNEKLFF. The CDR3 DNA sequence: TGTGCCTGGAGTGCCCAACAGGGAACTAATGAAAAACTGTTTTTT.

Comments on this clone: Since the CDR3 does not end with the conserved phenylalanine or tryptophan, this likely comes from a read error. The limits of the CDR3 on the DNA are not certain, so only TCRdb's listed CDR3 is given. V usage is TRBV25-1 and J usage is TRBJ1-2. The V gene's germline CDR1 is MGHDK and CDR2 SYGVNS. The CDR3 spans 12 amino acids, including both terminal residues. The CDR3 loop reads CASSEYSGILHI.

The chain employs TRBV19 and TRBJ2-7; D call uncertain. The germline CDR1 and CDR2 sequences are LNHDA and SQIVND (reference sequence). V lost 4 bases and J 1 base, leaving 14 bases between the germline ends. This CDR3 comprises 15 residues. The CDR3 here is CASSRDGSGSYEQYF. CDR3 sequence (DNA): TGTGCCAGTAGTAGAGACGGATCGGGTTCCTACGAGCAGTACTTC.

V and J are TRBV5-6 and TRBJ1-1; 10 positions agree with TRBD1. CDR3 size: 14 residues. Germline values: CDR1 SGHDT, CDR2 YYEEEE. V gave up 2 bases and J gave up 3 bases; unmatched junction bases: 1. This chain's CDR3 is CASSFGQGDTEAFF. The CDR3 DNA follows: TGTGCCAGCAGCTTCGGACAGGGGGACACTGAAGCTTTCTTT.

This chain connects TRBV7-3 to TRBJ2-1, with D possibly being TRBD2 (6 bases). Germline V gene sequence: CDR1 SGHTA, CDR2 FQGTGA. V lost 4 bases and J 5 bases, leaving 18 bases between the germline ends. This CDR3 contains 16 residues. The CDR3 reads CASSSHGGAGNNEQFF. In DNA form, the CDR3 reads TGTGCCAGCAGCTCGCATGGCGGGGCGGGTAACAATGAGCAGTTCTTC.